This T cell receptor beta chain was sequenced for a study of regulatory T cells in long-lasting Graves disease. Time point indicated: persistent/refractory GD, antithyroid drugs over 5 years with positive TRAb. The authors made the TCR library using RNA they extracted from PBMCs. Each patient gave 7 to 9 milliliters of EDTA-anticoagulated peripheral blood. Library construction for TCR beta used iRepertoire HTBI primers and Arm-PCR of CDR3 regions. One entry per CDR3 protein results from TCRdb running MiXCR on the multiplex PCR reads. The sample lists 420,000 or so distinct CDR3 sequences; about 20% were seen once. The CDR3 is 15 residues long. Germline CDR1 MDHEN, CDR2 SYDVKM. Unmatched junction bases numbered 4, after V lost 1 base and J lost 4 bases. This clonotype occurred many times.

The chain couples TRBV28 to TRBJ2-4, with 7 positions matching TRBD2. The starting material was peripheral blood mononuclear cells (PBMCs), obtained when the disease was refractory, from a patient treated with antithyroid drugs. The source is a female donor with Graves disease. The DNA for the CDR3 is TGTGCCAGCAGTTTATTGGCAGCGGGGAAAAACATTCAGTACTTC. Its protein product is CASSLLAAGKNIQYF.